One T cell receptor (beta chain) is described in this entry. This CDR3 spans 16 amino acids. Germline V CDR1 and CDR2: DFQATT, SNEGSKA (reference sequence). V was clipped by 8 bases and J by 4 bases; unmatched bases: 12. This sample was taken from a study of identical twins. Unique molecular identifiers were present on the cDNA, which also gained a universal primer site by template switching. TCRdb re-called the 5' RACE reads with MiXCR, one entry per CDR3 protein. This table holds around 1.7 million distinct CDR3 sequences, 25% to 35% found once. The receptor was isolated from a newborn girl in good health. V gene TRBV20-1 combines with J gene TRBJ2-3; 13 bases match TRBD2. Sequenced sample: cord blood. The CDR3 spells CSSTGTSGAEADTQYF. The DNA for the CDR3 is TGCAGTTCAACGGGGACTAGCGGGGCGGAGGCAGATACGCAGTATTTT.